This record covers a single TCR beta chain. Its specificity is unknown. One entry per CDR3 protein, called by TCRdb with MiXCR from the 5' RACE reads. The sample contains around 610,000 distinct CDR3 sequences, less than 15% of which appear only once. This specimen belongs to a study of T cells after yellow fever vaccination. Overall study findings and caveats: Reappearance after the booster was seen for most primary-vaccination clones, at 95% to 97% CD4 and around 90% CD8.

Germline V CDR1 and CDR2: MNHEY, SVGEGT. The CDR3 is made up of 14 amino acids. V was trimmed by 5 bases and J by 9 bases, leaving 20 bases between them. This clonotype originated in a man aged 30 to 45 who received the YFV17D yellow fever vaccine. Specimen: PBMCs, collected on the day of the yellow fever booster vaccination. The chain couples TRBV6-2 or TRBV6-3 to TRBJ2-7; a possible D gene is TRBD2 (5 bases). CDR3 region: CASSPASGVVSQYF. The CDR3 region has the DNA TGTGCCAGCAGTCCAGCCAGCGGTGTCGTCTCGCAGTACTTC.